This paragraph reports one TCR beta chain. Original processing notes: Using reference gene primer amplification, nucleated cell counts were estimated. Data came from immunoSEQ multiplex PCR; TCRdb stores just in-frame clones and leaves some out. V, J and clone size were drawn from that table, and D and trimming were deduced from the DNA. The repertoire includes fewer than 200,000 clones, approximately 80% of them detected once, and roughly 3.7% sits in the top ten. The CDR3 totals 17 residues. Germline loops: CDR1 SNHLY, CDR2 FYNNEI. The ends lost 8 bases at V and 0 bases at J; junction bases unmatched: 9. This entry comes from a study of blood T cell repertoires in COVID-19. The wider study: The United States, Italy and Spain were the sources of the acute and convalescent COVID-19 samples. PBMCs, B-cell-depleted T cells, or T cells were the source of the cDNA or gDNA that made up the material.

Sequenced input: peripheral blood. The chain combines TRBV2 with TRBJ2-6; TRBD1 agrees at 8 bases. This clonotype was sampled from a woman aged 80 or older with acute or convalescent COVID-19. CDR3 sequence reads: CASYKGQAISGANVLTF. As DNA, the CDR3 is TGTGCCAGCTACAAGGGACAGGCGATCTCTGGGGCCAACGTCCTGACTTTC.